The subject of this entry is one T cell receptor (beta chain). Its antigen remains unknown. This sample is part of a study of beta chain features in type 1 diabetes. Study observations and caveats: Using cDNA template may skew counts toward highly expressing activated cells.

cDNA synthesis used the whole RNA isolate, giving expressed TCRB sequences. The repertoire was sequenced with immunoSEQ multiplex PCR; TCRdb's copy has only in-frame clones and lacks some. The table shows about 240,000 clones, with roughly 30% occurring only once. The CDR3 has 17 residues. Germline CDR1 is SGHNT and CDR2 is YYREEE (reference sequence). The V gene lost 4 bases and the J gene lost 6 bases, with 24 bases spanning the gap. Material: central memory CD4+ T cells from blood. The V and J genes are TRBV5-4 and TRBJ2-3; a weak D match, TRBD2 (5 bases). The clonotype originates from a man aged 25 to 40 in good health. CDR3 sequence reads: CASSRAGSRGTSDTQYF. In DNA form, the CDR3 reads TGTGCCAGCAGCCGGGCCGGTAGTCGGGGAACCTCGGATACGCAGTATTTT.